This entry lists 28 T cell receptor beta chains sequenced from one sample in a study of human T cells and chemical hapten exposure. The time point was: pre-sensitization, week 0. Indicated treatment: therapeutic diphenylcyclopropenone sensitization with weekly scalp DPC. TCRdb ran MiXCR on the RACE reads and lists one entry per CDR3 protein. The data hold roughly 380,000 distinct CDR3 sequences, with 4.5% to 6% observed a single time. Sequencing used whole blood, obtained in connection with sensitization to the hapten diphenylcyclopropenone (DPC). The receptors here all came from a woman in her fifties or sixties with alopecia areata. Some clones in this sample may be carry-over from other donors' samples.

This clonotype has a count of ten or more. The J gene is TRBJ2-2, the V gene TRBV12-3 or TRBV12-4, with TRBD2 identical over 14 bases. Unmatched junction bases numbered 5, after V lost 4 bases and J lost 4 bases. The CDR3 runs to 17 residues. The CDR3 DNA reads as TGTGCCAGCAGTTCGACTAGCGGGGGGGCCCGCACCGGGGAGCTGTTTTTT. It specifies CASSSTSGGARTGELFF.

This clonotype was counted a few times. This chain connects TRBV10-3 to TRBJ2-2, with D perhaps matching TRBD2 (5 bases). V lost 7 bases, J lost 2 bases, and 11 bases lay in between. CDR1 and CDR2 from the germline V gene are ENHRY and SYGVKD. The CDR3 has 14 amino acids. CDR3 DNA sequence: TGTGCCATCACGAAGGAGGTTAACACCGGGGAGCTGTTTTTT. Translating gives CAITKEVNTGELFF.

This clonotype was seen a handful of times. CDR3 sequence reads: CSAKLGVNEQYF. Written as DNA, the CDR3 is TGCAGTGCTAAGTTGGGCGTAAACGAGCAGTACTTC. The J gene is TRBJ2-7, the V gene TRBV20-1, with D unclear. The CDR3 covers 12 residues. Germline V gene data show CDR1 as DFQATT and CDR2 as SNEGSKA (reference sequence). V dropped 4 bases and J dropped 5 bases, with 12 bases sitting between them.

This clonotype was observed many times. The chain is built from TRBV10-3 and TRBJ2-6; D gene unclear. V lost 4 bases and J lost 1, with 8 bases in between. This CDR3 is built from 15 residues. Germline V gene sequence: CDR1 ENHRY, CDR2 SYGVKD. The CDR3 DNA reads as TGTGCCATCAGTGCAGTGGGTTCTGGGGCCAACGTCCTGACTTTC. Translated, it gives CAISAVGSGANVLTF.

J is TRBJ1-3 and V is TRBV4-3; 11 bases agree with TRBD1. Looked up from germline, CDR1 is LGHNA and CDR2 is YSLEER. The CDR3 has 18 residues. V shed 1 base, J shed 2 bases, and the junction held 7 bases outside the gene matches. The CDR3 spells CASSQAIGQGAPGNTIYF. Written as DNA, the CDR3 is TGCGCCAGCAGCCAAGCCATAGGACAGGGGGCGCCTGGAAACACCATATATTTT.

This clonotype was seen many times. The chain carries TRBV4-1 and TRBJ2-1; D might be TRBD2 (5 bases). Germline assignment: CDR1 MGHRA and CDR2 YSYEKL. The germline V and J ends were trimmed by 4 bases and 0 bases, with 19 bases remaining between them. The CDR3 covers 18 residues. The CDR3 nucleotides are TGCGCCAGCAGCCCCGAAGGTGGCGGGCTGAGCTCCTACAATGAGCAGTTCTTC. Residues: CASSPEGGGLSSYNEQFF.

This clonotype occurred a few times. The CDR3 region has the DNA TGTGCCAGCAGGTTTGGGGCAGGGAACACTGAAGCTTTCTTT. Encoded protein: CASRFGAGNTEAFF. The gene calls are TRBV11-2 and TRBJ1-1, with D perhaps TRBD1 (5 bases). There are 14 residues in the CDR3. Germline loops: CDR1 SGHAT, CDR2 FQNNGV. Trimming stripped 6 bases from V and 1 base from J, with 12 bases between.

This clonotype was observed many times. The gene calls are TRBV3-1 and TRBJ2-5; no definite D call. CDR3 size: 14 residues. The V end lost 4 bases, the J end lost 4 bases, and 13 bases lay between the germline ends. Germline CDR1 is LGHDT and CDR2 is YNNKEL (reference sequence). The CDR3 loop reads CASSPAARGETQYF. DNA of the CDR3: TGTGCCAGCAGCCCCGCAGCGCGAGGAGAGACCCAGTACTTC.

J is TRBJ2-7 and V is TRBV5-1, with unresolved D. Deletions cut 0 bases from V and 6 bases from J, with 10 bases between. The CDR3 extends over 13 amino acids. The germline CDR1 and CDR2 sequences are SGHRS and YFSETQ. The CDR3 reads CASSLAVGPEQYF. Here the CDR3 DNA reads TGCGCCAGCAGCTTGGCGGTCGGGCCCGAGCAGTACTTC.

The sample holds many counts of this clonotype. V gene TRBV7-2 combines with J gene TRBJ2-1; D is possibly TRBD2 (6 bases). V was pared by 1 base and J by 8 bases, with 27 bases between. The CDR3 length is 19 residues. Germline V gives CDR1 SGHTA, CDR2 FQGNSA. The CDR3 protein is CASSLVPVPGDRERDEQFF. In nucleotides, the CDR3 is TGTGCCAGCAGCTTAGTCCCCGTCCCGGGGGACCGGGAAAGAGATGAGCAGTTCTTC.

In its sample, this clonotype was seen many times. The chain is built from TRBV27 and TRBJ2-3; 9 nucleotides match TRBD2. Losses at the gene ends were 4 bases for V and 3 bases for J; bases not matched to a gene: 8. CDR1 is MNHEY and CDR2 is SMNVEV in the germline V gene (reference sequence). The CDR3 length is 16 residues. CDR3 sequence reads: CASSSLSTSGTDTQYF. The CDR3 DNA follows: TGTGCCAGCAGTTCCCTCTCGACTAGCGGTACAGATACGCAGTATTTT.

At least ten counts were recorded for this clonotype. The chain employs TRBV29-1 and TRBJ2-7; TRBD2 matches 15 bases. Germline CDR1 and CDR2: SQVTM and ANQGSEA. V lost 2 bases and J lost 6; bases outside the gene matches: 5. The length of the CDR3 is 15 residues. CDR3 nucleotides: TGCAGCGTTGAACTAGGGACTAGCGGGAGGCCCGAGCAGTACTTC. It translates to CSVELGTSGRPEQYF.

This clonotype was counted at least ten times. This chain joins TRBV5-1 and TRBJ1-6; 7 nucleotides align to TRBD1. The CDR3 is 16 residues long. Trimming at V came to 3 bases and at J to 8 bases, leaving 11 bases not matched to a gene. Germline values: CDR1 SGHRS, CDR2 YFSETQ. Here the CDR3 DNA reads TGCGCCAGCAGCTCGGACCCCAACGACAGGGATTCACCCCTCCACTTT. Protein sequence: CASSSDPNDRDSPLHF.

The sample holds many counts of this clonotype. This chain connects TRBV12-3 or TRBV12-4 to TRBJ1-2, with a tentative D call TRBD1 (5 bases). This CDR3 is built from 15 residues. Trimming shortened V by 6 bases and J by 5 bases, and 19 bases separated the two germline ends. DNA for the CDR3: TGTGCCAGCAGACCTCCGCCTGGGGCGCGGTATGGCTACACCTTC. This sequence encodes CASRPPPGARYGYTF.

The rearrangement links TRBV10-3 to TRBJ2-7; 10 bases map to TRBD1. CDR1 is ENHRY, CDR2 SYGVKD, per germline. The CDR3 is made up of 15 amino acids. The V gene end was trimmed by 6 bases and the J gene end by 5 bases; junction bases not matched to a gene: 10. In DNA form, the CDR3 reads TGTGCCATCAGGGACTTAGGGACAGGGGAAAACGAGCAGTACTTC. Amino acid sequence: CAIRDLGTGENEQYF.

This clonotype appeared many times. J is TRBJ1-1 and V is TRBV7-3; no definite D call. The ends were cut back, 5 bases at V and 0 bases at J, with 13 bases in the middle. CDR1 is SGHTA and CDR2 is FQGTGA in the germline V gene. CDR3 length equals 15 residues. This CDR3 is CASSQPGEVNTEAFF. The DNA of the CDR3 is TGTGCCAGCAGCCAACCGGGAGAAGTGAACACTGAAGCTTTCTTT.

This clonotype was seen many times. V gene TRBV7-2 combines with J gene TRBJ2-1, with 7 bases lining up with TRBD2. Trimming removed 5 bases from V and 6 bases from J; junction bases left unmatched: 1. The germline CDR1 and CDR2 sequences are SGHTA and FQGNSA. The CDR3 is made up of 12 amino acids. DNA for the CDR3: TGTGCCAGCAGCCGACTAGCCAATGAGCAGTTCTTC. Its translation: CASSRLANEQFF. The whole variable domain, remainder taken from reference TRBV7-2 and TRBJ2-1, is GAGVSQSPSNKVTEKGKDVELRCDPISGHTALYWYRQSLGQGLEFLIYFQGNSAPDKSGLPSDRFSAERTGGSVSTLTIQRTQQEDSAVYLCASSRLANEQFFGPGTRLTVL.

The chain employs TRBV6-5 and TRBJ1-5, with TRBD1 matching 7 bases. The CDR3 sequence is 15 residues long. V was clipped by 5 bases and J by 2 bases; unmatched bases: 6. Per the germline V gene, CDR1 is MNHEY and CDR2 is SVGAGI. The CDR3 spells CASSAQGSRNQPQHF. CDR3 in DNA: TGTGCCAGCAGTGCACAGGGGTCACGCAATCAGCCCCAGCATTTT.

This clonotype was found a few times. The chain links TRBV29-1 to TRBJ1-1; a possible D gene is TRBD1 (5 bases). Germline assignment: CDR1 SQVTM and CDR2 ANQGSEA. Trimming took off 6 bases at V and 4 bases at J, with 15 bases between the two ends. CDR3 length equals 13 residues. This CDR3 is CSVLGGRGTEAFF. The CDR3 DNA sequence: TGCAGCGTCCTGGGGGGGAGGGGCACTGAAGCTTTCTTT.

This clonotype occurred many times. The chain carries TRBV4-2 and TRBJ2-7; a possible D gene is TRBD1 (5 bases). The germline CDR1 and CDR2 sequences are LGHNA and YNFKEQ. The CDR3 runs 14 residues. V was pared by 1 base and J by 5 bases, with 12 bases between. As DNA, the CDR3 is TGTGCCAGCAGCCAAGTGGGGCAGGGCCACGAGCAGTACTTC. Protein product: CASSQVGQGHEQYF.

The table lists this clonotype with many counts. The chain links TRBV5-1 to TRBJ2-3; 8 bases are shared with TRBD1. The ends lost 4 bases at V and 3 bases at J; junction bases unmatched: 10. CDR1 is SGHRS, CDR2 YFSETQ, per germline. The CDR3 covers 16 residues. CDR3 in DNA: TGCGCCAGCAGCCCCCTCCCCGGACAGGGAACAGATACGCAGTATTTT. Amino acid sequence: CASSPLPGQGTDTQYF.

This clonotype came up many times. The chain combines TRBV20-1 with TRBJ2-7; 9 nucleotides match TRBD1. V shed 8 bases, J shed 5 bases, and the junction held 10 bases outside the gene matches. The CDR3 spans 13 residues. Germline lookup yields CDR1 DFQATT and CDR2 SNEGSKA (reference sequence). This CDR3 reads CSSLDRGYHEQYF. The CDR3 bases are TGCAGTTCCCTCGACAGGGGGTACCACGAGCAGTACTTC.

This clonotype has ten or more counts. This rearrangement joins TRBV7-6 to TRBJ2-7; D uncertain. CDR3 length: 14 residues. V lost 4 bases and J lost 2, with 12 bases in between. CDR1 is SGHVS, CDR2 FNYEAQ, per germline. The CDR3 nucleotides read TGTGCCAGCAGCTCCTACCTAGGCGCCTACGAGCAGTACTTC. Encoded protein: CASSSYLGAYEQYF.

This clonotype was observed a few times. The chain joins TRBV6-6 to TRBJ2-2, with 9 nucleotides matching TRBD2. J lost 1 base, V lost 6 bases, and 3 bases had no gene match. The CDR3 is made up of 15 amino acids. The V gene's germline CDR1 is MNHNY and CDR2 SVGAGI (reference sequence). Here the CDR3 reads CASSPRGGNTGELFF. CDR3 nucleotides: TGTGCCAGCAGCCCGCGGGGGGGGAACACCGGGGAGCTGTTTTTT.

Ten or more counts support this clonotype. CDR3 loop: CASSDPPGICEQYF. The CDR3 nucleotides read TGTGCCAGCAGTGACCCACCCGGGATCTGCGAGCAGTACTTC. The rearrangement uses TRBV25-1 and TRBJ2-7; the D gene is possibly TRBD2 (5 bases). The CDR3 covers 14 residues. V lost 3 bases and J 6 bases, leaving 15 bases between the germline ends. CDR1 and CDR2 (germline): MGHDK, SYGVNS.

This clonotype occurred a few times. The CDR3 loop is CASSVGSNPRAFF. CDR3 DNA: TGTGCCAGCAGCGTAGGGTCCAACCCTCGGGCTTTCTTT. V usage is TRBV9 and J usage is TRBJ1-1, with unresolved D. V was pared by 0 bases and J by 11 bases, with 14 bases between. Germline-derived CDR1 and CDR2 are SGDLS and YYNGEE. CDR3 length equals 13 residues.

This clonotype was counted many times. The chain recombines TRBV20-1 with TRBJ1-5; 8 bases line up with TRBD1. The J segment lost 3 bases and the V segment lost 5 bases, leaving 12 bases of the junction unmatched. The V gene's germline CDR1 is DFQATT and CDR2 SNEGSKA (reference sequence). The CDR3 has 16 amino acids. The CDR3 reads CSALQETGAFNQPQHF. The CDR3 DNA sequence: TGCAGTGCTCTACAGGAGACAGGGGCCTTCAATCAGCCCCAGCATTTT.

There are a few counts of this clonotype. The gene calls are TRBV5-6 and TRBJ1-2; no reliable D call. Germline assignment: CDR1 SGHDT and CDR2 YYEEEE. The CDR3 is made up of 15 amino acids. The ends were cut back, 4 bases at V and 3 bases at J, with 16 bases in the middle. The CDR3 protein is CASSPVGGPYYGYTF. The DNA for the CDR3 is TGTGCCAGCAGCCCAGTTGGAGGACCCTACTATGGCTACACCTTC.